What follows are 25 T cell receptor beta chains derived from one specimen sequenced in a study of T cell responses to AZD1222 COVID-19 vaccine. Here immunoSEQ multiplex PCR was the method, and the copy in TCRdb shows in-frame clones only, minus some. This sample has about 110,000 clones, with nearly 90% found just once. This specimen consisted of peripheral blood, obtained 28 days after the second AZD1222 dose. The receptors stem from an adult who received the AZD1222 COVID-19 vaccine.

The V call is TRBV19, the J call TRBJ2-2; 7 bases are a match to TRBD2. Unmatched junction bases numbered 4, after V lost 3 bases and J lost 3 bases. Germline CDR1 is LNHDA and CDR2 is SQIVND (reference sequence). The CDR3 sequence is 15 residues long. The CDR3 DNA sequence: TGTGCCAGTAGTATTGGAGGGAGGGACACCGGGGAGCTGTTTTTT. Protein sequence: CASSIGGRDTGELFF.

The V call is TRBV2, the J call TRBJ1-1; 8 nucleotides agree with TRBD1. The CDR3 runs to 14 residues. Per the germline V gene, CDR1 is SNHLY and CDR2 is FYNNEI. Germline trimming cut 0 bases from V and 7 bases from J; bases unmatched to any gene: 4. The CDR3 DNA follows: TGTGCCAGCAGTGAAGCGATACAGGGGGGTGAAGCTTTCTTT. Translated: CASSEAIQGGEAFF.

The V and J genes are TRBV7-6 and TRBJ2-5; possibly TRBD1 for D (6 bases). This CDR3 is built from 15 residues. The germline CDR1 and CDR2 sequences are SGHVS and FNYEAQ. Written as DNA, the CDR3 is TGTGCAACAGCGGTGGGCGGACAGTACCAAGAGACCCAGTACTTC. Translated, it gives CATAVGGQYQETQYF.

The chain employs TRBV28 and TRBJ1-3, with TRBD1 matching over 8 bases. Germline loops: CDR1 MDHEN, CDR2 SYDVKM. The CDR3 runs 13 residues. V gave up 9 bases and J gave up 0 bases; unmatched junction bases: 1. The CDR3 sequence: CARTGGSGNTIYF. Here the CDR3 DNA reads TGTGCCAGAACAGGGGGCTCTGGAAACACCATATATTTT.

V gene TRBV6-6 combines with J gene TRBJ1-1; a weak D match, TRBD1 (5 bases). V was shortened by 4 bases and J by 4 bases, with 10 bases between the two germline ends. From germline, CDR1 is MNHNY and CDR2 SVGAGI (reference sequence). This CDR3 is built from 13 residues. DNA for the CDR3: TGTGCCAGCAGTTTCCGGGACGGCACTGAAGCTTTCTTT. Translation gives CASSFRDGTEAFF.

There are a few counts of this clone. V usage is TRBV9 and J usage is TRBJ2-1; 7 bases match TRBD1. CDR3 size: 15 residues. V shed 0 bases and J 5 bases; nucleotides not matched to a gene: 5. Germline V gene sequence: CDR1 SGDLS, CDR2 YYNGEE. CDR3 DNA: TGTGCCAGCAGCGTAGGGGACAGAGCAGACAATGAGCAGTTCTTC. It yields the protein CASSVGDRADNEQFF.

V usage is TRBV5-6 and J usage is TRBJ2-2; 10 positions agree with TRBD2. The CDR3 has 13 amino acids. Per germline, CDR1 SGHDT and CDR2 YYEEEE. Trimming removed 0 bases from V and 11 bases from J; junction bases left unmatched: 1. The CDR3 here is CASSLGLAGELFF. DNA for the CDR3: TGTGCCAGCAGCTTGGGACTAGCGGGCGAGCTGTTTTTT.

V gene TRBV2 combines with J gene TRBJ1-4; no definite D call. Trimming shortened V by 11 bases and J by 5 bases, and 18 bases separated the two germline ends. The CDR3 runs 14 residues. CDR1 and CDR2 from the germline V gene are SNHLY and FYNNEI. The CDR3 protein is CAGSTLRTNEKLFF. The CDR3 DNA is TGTGCCGGGTCCACTTTACGGACCAATGAAAAACTGTTTTTT.

The J gene is TRBJ1-1, the V gene TRBV11-3; a possible D gene is TRBD1 (5 bases). This CDR3 has 15 residues. Germline V gene data show CDR1 as SGHNT and CDR2 as YENEEA. The germline V and J ends were trimmed by 2 bases and 0 bases, with 10 bases remaining between them. CDR3 region: CASSLNGGMNTEAFF. The CDR3 DNA sequence: TGTGCCAGCAGCTTAAACGGGGGGATGAACACTGAAGCTTTCTTT.

V usage is TRBV7-9 and J usage is TRBJ2-3, with a tentative D call TRBD2 (7 bases). V was cut by 5 bases and J by 2 bases, with 20 bases left in between. The germline V gene has CDR1 SEHNR and CDR2 FQNEAQ (reference sequence). The CDR3 contains 17 residues. The CDR3 loop reads CASSPRGAGATTDTQYF. DNA for the CDR3: TGTGCCAGCAGCCCCCGAGGGGCGGGGGCGACCACAGATACGCAGTATTTT.

This clone was seen only a few times. The chain is built from TRBV4-1 and TRBJ2-6; D is unresolved. From germline, CDR1 is MGHRA and CDR2 YSYEKL. Deletions cut 3 bases from V and 4 bases from J, with 13 bases between. CDR3 length: 16 amino acids. CDR3 in DNA: TGCGCCAGCAGCCATAATCCTCGGACCGGGGCCAACGTCCTGACTTTC. Translating it yields CASSHNPRTGANVLTF.

This chain uses TRBV6-1 with TRBJ2-7, with no clear D. V lost 7 bases and J 4 bases, leaving 14 bases between the germline ends. Germline V gene data show CDR1 as MNHNS and CDR2 as SASEGT. The CDR3 is made up of 13 amino acids. Here the CDR3 reads CASTMGRGYEQYF. CDR3 nucleotides: TGTGCCAGCACGATGGGCAGAGGTTACGAGCAGTACTTC.

The sample holds one count of this clone. The V call is TRBV18, the J call TRBJ2-1; the match to TRBD2 covers 13 bases. The V segment lost 3 bases and the J segment 7 bases; nucleotides outside the gene matches: 3. Per germline, CDR1 KGHSH and CDR2 LQKENI. The CDR3 is 15 residues long. The CDR3 sequence: CASSPGLAGANEQFF. The CDR3 DNA sequence: TGTGCCAGCTCACCCGGACTAGCGGGAGCAAATGAGCAGTTCTTC.

A single count supports this clone. V is TRBV5-1 and J is TRBJ2-1; 15 nucleotides match TRBD2. Per the germline V gene, CDR1 is SGHRS and CDR2 is YFSETQ. With 6 bases clipped from V and 7 bases from J, the junction kept 8 bases outside the gene matches. The CDR3 consists of 16 residues. This chain's CDR3 is CASIGLAGGPGNEQFF. The CDR3 DNA follows: TGCGCCAGCATAGGACTAGCGGGAGGGCCAGGGAATGAGCAGTTCTTC.

V is TRBV10-3 and J is TRBJ2-4; tentative D call: TRBD1 (6 bases). Germline CDR1 is ENHRY and CDR2 is SYGVKD. With 6 bases removed from V and 8 bases from J, the gap between germline ends came to 17 bases. This CDR3 contains 14 residues. The CDR3 nucleotides are TGTGCCATCAGATCCACAGGGTACAGTGACATTCAGTACTTC. Protein sequence: CAIRSTGYSDIQYF.

This clone was seen once. Other DNA sequences in the sample encode the same CDR3. The chain couples TRBV18 to TRBJ1-5, with no clear D. Trimming removed 2 bases at V and 1 base at J, with 9 bases between. The length of the CDR3 is 15 residues. Germline values: CDR1 KGHSH, CDR2 LQKENI. The CDR3 loop is CASSPGGNSNQPQHF. Written as DNA, the CDR3 is TGTGCCAGCTCACCAGGAGGGAACAGCAATCAGCCCCAGCATTTT.

This chain joins TRBV3-1 (or the pseudogene TRBV3-2) and TRBJ1-5; D possibly corresponds to TRBD1 (5 bases). The ends were cut back, 4 bases at V and 4 bases at J, with 14 bases in the middle. Germline values: CDR1 LGHDT, CDR2 YNNKEL (reference sequence). The CDR3 is 15 amino acids. As DNA, the CDR3 is TGTGCCAGCAGCCCTCAGGGTACGGTAAATCAGCCCCAGCATTTT. Translated, it gives CASSPQGTVNQPQHF.

This clone was found a few times. V is TRBV28 and J is TRBJ2-3, with a tentative D call TRBD2 (8 bases). Germline V gene sequence: CDR1 MDHEN, CDR2 SYDVKM. V dropped 6 bases and J dropped 2 bases, with 24 bases sitting between them. The CDR3 has 18 amino acids. CDR3 DNA sequence: TGTGCCAGCAGACAGGGGCTCGGCGGGGGGCGATCCACAGATACGCAGTATTTT. This gives the protein CASRQGLGGGRSTDTQYF.

CDR3 amino acids: CASSLPITGGLPDYEQYF. CDR3 bases: TGTGCCAGCAGCTTACCAATCACAGGGGGCTTACCTGACTACGAGCAGTACTTC. The V call is TRBV7-8, the J call TRBJ2-7; 9 nucleotides line up with TRBD1. Looked up from germline, CDR1 is SGHVS and CDR2 is FQNEAQ. The junction had 14 bases not matched to a gene; V was cut back by 2 bases and J by 3 bases. CDR3 length: 18 residues. Together with reference TRBV7-8 and TRBJ2-7, the CDR3 gives the full variable domain: GAGVSQSPRYKVAKRGQDVALRCDPISGHVSLFWYQQALGQGPEFLTYFQNEAQLDKSGLPSDRFFAERPEGSVSTLKIQRTQQEDSAVYLCASSLPITGGLPDYEQYFGPGTRLTVT.

The chain is built from TRBV19 and TRBJ2-7, with a weak D call TRBD1 (6 bases). Trimming pared 5 bases from V and 6 bases from J, leaving 11 bases between. Germline V CDR1 and CDR2: LNHDA, SQIVND (reference sequence). CDR3 length equals 12 residues. The CDR3 coding sequence is TGTGCCAGTAGTCCAGGGGAAGGCGAGCAGTACTTC. Translation gives CASSPGEGEQYF. Full variable domain (remainder filled in from reference TRBV19 and TRBJ2-7): DGGITQSPKYLFRKEGQNVTLSCEQNLNHDAMYWYRQDPGQGLRLIYYSQIVNDFQKGDIAEGYSVSREKKESFPLTVTSAQKNPTAFYLCASSPGEGEQYFGPGTRLTVT.

The chain is built from TRBV7-9 and TRBJ2-5; TRBD2 aligns across 11 bases. Trimming cost V 4 bases and J 1 base; bases outside gene matches: 5. The germline V gene encodes CDR1 SEHNR and CDR2 FQNEAQ (reference sequence). The CDR3 totals 16 residues. The CDR3 bases are TGTGCCAGCAGCTCCCCTAGCGGGGGGTTCCAAGAGACCCAGTACTTC. This gives the protein CASSSPSGGFQETQYF. Filled out from reference TRBV7-9 and TRBJ2-5, the complete variable domain reads DTGVSQNPRHKITKRGQNVTFRCDPISEHNRLYWYRQTLGQGPEFLTYFQNEAQLEKSRLLSDRFSAERPKGSFSTLEIQRTEQGDSAMYLCASSSPSGGFQETQYFGPGTRLLVL.

This clone has a handful of counts. The V gene is TRBV19, the J gene TRBJ1-3; D perhaps matches TRBD1 (5 bases). The ends were cut back, 7 bases at V and 0 bases at J, with 22 bases in the middle. Germline assignment: CDR1 LNHDA and CDR2 SQIVND (reference sequence). The CDR3 is 18 residues long. The CDR3 sequence: CASTPLTPGRISGNTIYF. CDR3 DNA: TGTGCCAGTACCCCCCTCACGCCGGGACGGATCTCTGGAAACACCATATATTTT.

The chain recombines TRBV7-2 with TRBJ2-4, with TRBD1 matching over 7 bases. The V gene end was trimmed by 5 bases and the J gene end by 6 bases; junction bases not matched to a gene: 7. Germline V lookup: CDR1 SGHTA, CDR2 FQGNSA. The CDR3 consists of 14 residues. The CDR3 region has the DNA TGTGCCAGCAGCCAACAGGGGTATGGAAACATTCAGTACTTC. Its translation: CASSQQGYGNIQYF.

The chain is built from TRBV5-4 and TRBJ2-7; 8 nucleotides line up with TRBD1. This CDR3 comprises 14 residues. Germline V gives CDR1 SGHNT, CDR2 YYREEE (reference sequence). Germline trimming cut 9 bases from V and 0 bases from J; bases unmatched to any gene: 8. The CDR3 spells CATQDRDVSYEQYF. The DNA for the CDR3 is TGTGCCACCCAGGACAGGGATGTCTCCTACGAGCAGTACTTC.

The gene calls are TRBV6-5 and TRBJ2-7, with TRBD1 matching over 7 bases. Germline loops: CDR1 MNHEY, CDR2 SVGAGI. The V gene end was trimmed by 6 bases and the J gene end by 3 bases; junction bases not matched to a gene: 8. CDR3 length: 14 residues. The CDR3 loop is CASRTTGLVYEQYF. The CDR3 DNA sequence: TGTGCCAGCAGAACGACAGGGTTGGTCTACGAGCAGTACTTC.